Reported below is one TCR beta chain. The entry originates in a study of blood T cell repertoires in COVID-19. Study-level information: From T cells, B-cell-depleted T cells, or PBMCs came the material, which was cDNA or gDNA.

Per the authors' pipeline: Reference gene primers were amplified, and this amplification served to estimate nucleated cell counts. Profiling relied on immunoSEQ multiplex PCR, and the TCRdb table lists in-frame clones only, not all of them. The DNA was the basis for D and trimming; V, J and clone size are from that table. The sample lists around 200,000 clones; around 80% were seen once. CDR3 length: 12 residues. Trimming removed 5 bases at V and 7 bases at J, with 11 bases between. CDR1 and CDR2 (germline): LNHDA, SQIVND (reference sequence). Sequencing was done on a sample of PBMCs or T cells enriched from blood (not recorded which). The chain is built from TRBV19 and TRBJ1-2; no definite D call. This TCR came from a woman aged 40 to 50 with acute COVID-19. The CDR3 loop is CASSDGPGGYTF. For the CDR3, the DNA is TGTGCCAGTAGTGATGGGCCCGGTGGCTACACCTTC.